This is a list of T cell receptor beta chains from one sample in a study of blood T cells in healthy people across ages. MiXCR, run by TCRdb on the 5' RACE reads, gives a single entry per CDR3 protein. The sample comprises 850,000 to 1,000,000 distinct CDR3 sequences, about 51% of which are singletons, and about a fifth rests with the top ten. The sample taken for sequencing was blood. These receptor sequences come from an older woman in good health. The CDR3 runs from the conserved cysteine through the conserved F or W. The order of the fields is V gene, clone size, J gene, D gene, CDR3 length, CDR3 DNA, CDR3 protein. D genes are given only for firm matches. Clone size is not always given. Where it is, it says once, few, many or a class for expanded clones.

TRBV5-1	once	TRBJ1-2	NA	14	TGCGCCAGCAGCTTGGAAGACGGCCTTTATGGCTACACCTTC	CASSLEDGLYGYTF
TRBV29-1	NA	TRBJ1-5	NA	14	TGCAGCGTTCGAGGGGACGGTGGCGATCAGCCCCAGCATTTT	CSVRGDGGDQPQHF
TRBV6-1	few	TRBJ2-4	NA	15	TGTGCCGGAGGATCAGGGTGGGGGGCCAAAAACATTCAGTACTTC	CAGGSGWGAKNIQYF
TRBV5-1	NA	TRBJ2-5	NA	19	TGCGCCAGCAGCTTGGTACTTGGGGGGCTCCCGACTGTTCAAGAGACCCAGTACTTC	CASSLVLGGLPTVQETQYF
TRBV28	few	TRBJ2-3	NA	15	TGTGCCAGCACCCCAGTTGAGCACTATGCAGATACGCAGTATTTT	CASTPVEHYADTQYF
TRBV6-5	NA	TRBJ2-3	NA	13	TGTGCCAGCAGTGACTCGACCTTAGATACGCAGTATTTT	CASSDSTLDTQYF
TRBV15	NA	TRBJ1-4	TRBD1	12	TGTGCCACCAGGGACAGGGGTGAAAAACTGTTTTTT	CATRDRGEKLFF
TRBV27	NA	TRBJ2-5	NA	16	TGTGCCAGCAGTTTAAAGGTGACACATTACCAAGAGACCCAGTACTTC	CASSLKVTHYQETQYF
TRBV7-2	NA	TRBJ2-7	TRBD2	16	TGTGCCAGCAGCTTAGCCAGGTCAGCGGGAGTCGTCGAGCAGTACTTC	CASSLARSAGVVEQYF
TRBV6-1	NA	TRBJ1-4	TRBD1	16	TGTGCCAGCAGGAGAACTGACAGGGGGCGGAATGAAAGACTGTTTTTT	CASRRTDRGRNERLFF
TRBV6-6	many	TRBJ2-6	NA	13	TGTGCCAGCACAAGGTCTGGGGCCAACGTCCTGACTTTC	CASTRSGANVLTF
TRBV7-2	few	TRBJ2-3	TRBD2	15	TGTGCCAGCCGGGCTGCGGGAGACCCCACAGATACGCAGTATTTT	CASRAAGDPTDTQYF
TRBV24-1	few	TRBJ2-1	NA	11	TGTGCCACCAGTGAGGCGGACAGCCGGTTCTTC	CATSEADSRFF
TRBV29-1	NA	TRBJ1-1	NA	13	TGCAGCGTGACAGGCCCCCGAGGGACTGAAGCTTTCTTT	CSVTGPRGTEAFF
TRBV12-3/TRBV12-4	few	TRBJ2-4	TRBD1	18	TGTGCCAGCAGGAGGACAGGGGACTCAGCATTAGCCAAAAACATTCAGTACTTC	CASRRTGDSALAKNIQYF
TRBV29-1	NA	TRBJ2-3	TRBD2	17	TGCAGCGTTAAAGGGACTAGCGGGAGGGCAAGTACAGATACGCAGTATTTT	CSVKGTSGRASTDTQYF
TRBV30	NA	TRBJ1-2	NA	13	TGTGCAAGCGGCCAGAGGAGTTTCGGCGGCTACACCTTC	CASGQRSFGGYTF
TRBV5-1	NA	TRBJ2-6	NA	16	TGCGCCAGCAGCCTCGGCGGGGTCTCTGGGGCCAACGTCCTGACTTTC	CASSLGGVSGANVLTF
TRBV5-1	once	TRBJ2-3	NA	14	TGCGCCAGCAGCTCACGACAGGCTTACGATACGCAGTATTTT	CASSSRQAYDTQYF
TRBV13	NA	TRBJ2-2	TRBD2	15	TGTGCCAGCAGCTGGCTAGCGGGAGTCCCCGGGGAGCTGTTTTTT	CASSWLAGVPGELFF
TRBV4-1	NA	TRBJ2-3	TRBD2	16	TGCGCCAGCAGCCAGATTTTAGCGGGAACTGCAGATACGCAGTATTTT	CASSQILAGTADTQYF
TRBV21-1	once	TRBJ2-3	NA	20	TGTGCCGGCAGAGGAAGATTGATCGGGGGCCGGGGATCTAGCACAGATACGCAGTATTTT	CAGRGRLIGGRGSSTDTQYF
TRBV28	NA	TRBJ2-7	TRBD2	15	TGTGCCAGCAGTCGACAACTAGCGGGAGTTCGCGAGCAGTACTTC	CASSRQLAGVREQYF
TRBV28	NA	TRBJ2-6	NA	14	TGTGCCATCAAAATAGTTACTGGGGCCAACGTCCTGACTTTC	CAIKIVTGANVLTF
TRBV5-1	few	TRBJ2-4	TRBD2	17	TGCGCCAGCAGCTTGGCCCCAGCGGGAGAAGCCAAAAACATTCAGTACTTC	CASSLAPAGEAKNIQYF
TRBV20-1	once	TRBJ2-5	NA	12	TGCAGTGCTCCCGACGGAAAAGAGACCCAGTACTTC	CSAPDGKETQYF
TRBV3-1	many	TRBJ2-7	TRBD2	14	TGTGCCAGCAGCCAAAGCGGGGGGGCCTACGAGCAGTACTTC	CASSQSGGAYEQYF
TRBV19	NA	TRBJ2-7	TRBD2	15	TGTGCCAGTAAAGGGACTAGCGGGATCTCCTACGAGCAGTACTTC	CASKGTSGISYEQYF
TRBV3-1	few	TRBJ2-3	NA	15	TGTGCCAGCAGCCAAAATAGTGGGGTCGAGGCCCTGCAGTATTTT	CASSQNSGVEALQYF
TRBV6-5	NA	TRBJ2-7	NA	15	TGTGCCAGCAGTTACGAACAGAACTCCTACTACGAGCAGTACTTC	CASSYEQNSYYEQYF
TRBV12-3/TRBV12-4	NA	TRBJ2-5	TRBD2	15	TGTGCCAGCAGCCTAGCGGGGATCCCACAAGAGACCCAGTACTTC	CASSLAGIPQETQYF
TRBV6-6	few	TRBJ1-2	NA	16	TGTGCCAGCAGTTACTCCCCACAGACCTCTAACTATGGCTACACCTTC	CASSYSPQTSNYGYTF
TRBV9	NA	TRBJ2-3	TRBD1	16	TGTGCCAGCAGCGTACTCGGACAGGGGGGTTCAGATACGCAGTATTTT	CASSVLGQGGSDTQYF
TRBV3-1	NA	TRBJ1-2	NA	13	TGTGCCAGCAGCGCAAGAGCTAACTATGGCTACACCTTC	CASSARANYGYTF
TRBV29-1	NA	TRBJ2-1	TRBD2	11	TGCAGCATTCCTAGCGGGGTAGAGCAGTTCTTC	CSIPSGVEQFF
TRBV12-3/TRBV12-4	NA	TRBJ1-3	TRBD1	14	TGTGCCAGCAGCTTCGGACAGGGAGGAAACACCATATATTTT	CASSFGQGGNTIYF
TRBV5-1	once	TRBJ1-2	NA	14	TGCGCCACCAGGCCGGATGAAGCTAACTATGGCTACACCTTC	CATRPDEANYGYTF
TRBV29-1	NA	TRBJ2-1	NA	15	TGCAGCGTTGGGATCCCGGAGGGCTCCTACAATGAGCAGTTCTTC	CSVGIPEGSYNEQFF
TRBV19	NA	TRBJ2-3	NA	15	TGTGCCAGTAGTATATCCCTTGACAGCACAGATACGCAGTATTTT	CASSISLDSTDTQYF
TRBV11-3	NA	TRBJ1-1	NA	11	TGTGCCAGCAGCAACGAGTTTGAAGCTTTCTTT	CASSNEFEAFF
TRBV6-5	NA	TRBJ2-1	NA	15	TGTGCCAGCGGGGGTTTGGGGGGCGTGTACAATGAGCAGTTCTTC	CASGGLGGVYNEQFF
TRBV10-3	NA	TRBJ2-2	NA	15	TGTGCCATCAAAAGGGACATACTTGGAACCGGGGAGCTGTTTTTT	CAIKRDILGTGELFF
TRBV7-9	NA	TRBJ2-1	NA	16	TGTGCCAGCAGCATCCCAGGGGAAAGCTCCTACAATGAGCAGTTCTTC	CASSIPGESSYNEQFF
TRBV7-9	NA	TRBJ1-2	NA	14	TGTGCCAGCAGCTCCGGGGACCGGTGGTATGGCTACACCTTC	CASSSGDRWYGYTF